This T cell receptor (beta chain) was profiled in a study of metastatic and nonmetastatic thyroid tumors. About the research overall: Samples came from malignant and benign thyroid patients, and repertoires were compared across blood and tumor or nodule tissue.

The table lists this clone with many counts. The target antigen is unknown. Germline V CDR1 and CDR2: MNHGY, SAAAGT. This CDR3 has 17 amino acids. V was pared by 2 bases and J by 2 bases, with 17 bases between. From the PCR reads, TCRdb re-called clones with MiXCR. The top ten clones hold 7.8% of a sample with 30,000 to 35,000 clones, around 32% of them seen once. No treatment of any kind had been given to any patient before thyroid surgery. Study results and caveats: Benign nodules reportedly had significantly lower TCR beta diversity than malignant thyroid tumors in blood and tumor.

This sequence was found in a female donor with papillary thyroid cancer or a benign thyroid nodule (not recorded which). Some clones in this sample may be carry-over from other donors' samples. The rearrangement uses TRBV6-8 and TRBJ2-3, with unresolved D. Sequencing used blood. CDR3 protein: CASSYLHPFGYTDTQYF. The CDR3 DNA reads TGTGCCAGCAGTTACCTCCACCCTTTTGGATACACAGATACGCAGTATTTT.